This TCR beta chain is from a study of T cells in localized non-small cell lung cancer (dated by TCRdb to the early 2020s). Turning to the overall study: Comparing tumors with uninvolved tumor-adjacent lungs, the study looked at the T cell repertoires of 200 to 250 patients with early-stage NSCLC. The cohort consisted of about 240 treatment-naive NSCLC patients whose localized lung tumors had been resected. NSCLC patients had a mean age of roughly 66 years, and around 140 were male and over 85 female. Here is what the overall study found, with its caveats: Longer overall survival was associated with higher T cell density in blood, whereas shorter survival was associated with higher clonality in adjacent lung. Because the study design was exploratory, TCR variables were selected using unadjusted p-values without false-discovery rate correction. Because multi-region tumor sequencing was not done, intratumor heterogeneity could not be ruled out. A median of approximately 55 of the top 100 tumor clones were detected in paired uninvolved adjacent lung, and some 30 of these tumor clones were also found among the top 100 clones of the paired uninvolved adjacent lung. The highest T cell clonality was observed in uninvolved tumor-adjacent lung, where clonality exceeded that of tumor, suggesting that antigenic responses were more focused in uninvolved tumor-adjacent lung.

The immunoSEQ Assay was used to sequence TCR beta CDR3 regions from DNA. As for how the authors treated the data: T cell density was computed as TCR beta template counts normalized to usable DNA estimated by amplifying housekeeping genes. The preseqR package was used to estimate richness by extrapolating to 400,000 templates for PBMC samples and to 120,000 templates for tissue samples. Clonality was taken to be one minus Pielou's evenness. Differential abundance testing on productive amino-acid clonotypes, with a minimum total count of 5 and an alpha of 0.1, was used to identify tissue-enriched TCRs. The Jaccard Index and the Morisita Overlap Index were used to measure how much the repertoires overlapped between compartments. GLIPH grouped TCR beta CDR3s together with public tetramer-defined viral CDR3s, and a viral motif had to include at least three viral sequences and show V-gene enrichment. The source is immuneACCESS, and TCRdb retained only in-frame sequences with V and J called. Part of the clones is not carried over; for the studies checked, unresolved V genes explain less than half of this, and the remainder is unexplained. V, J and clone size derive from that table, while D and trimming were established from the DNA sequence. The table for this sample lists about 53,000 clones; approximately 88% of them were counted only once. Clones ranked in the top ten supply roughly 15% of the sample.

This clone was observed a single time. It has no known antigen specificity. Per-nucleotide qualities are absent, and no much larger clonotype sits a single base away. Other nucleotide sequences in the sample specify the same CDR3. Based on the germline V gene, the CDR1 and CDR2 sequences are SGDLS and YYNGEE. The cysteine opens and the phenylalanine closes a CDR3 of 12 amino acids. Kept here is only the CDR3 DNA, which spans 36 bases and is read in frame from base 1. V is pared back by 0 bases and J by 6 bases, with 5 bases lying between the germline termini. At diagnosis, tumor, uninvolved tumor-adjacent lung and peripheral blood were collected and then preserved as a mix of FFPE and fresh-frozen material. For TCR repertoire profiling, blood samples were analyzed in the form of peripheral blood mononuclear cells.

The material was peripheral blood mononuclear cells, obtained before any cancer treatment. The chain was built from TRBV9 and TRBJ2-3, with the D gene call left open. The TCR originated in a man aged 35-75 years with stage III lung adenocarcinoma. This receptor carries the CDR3 CASSVVGDTQYF. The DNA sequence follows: TGTGCCAGCAGCGTAGTTGGGGATACGCAGTATTTT.